This T cell receptor beta chain appears in the sequencing data of a study of identical twins. Findings and caveats of the study: There were fewer insertions in abundant cord blood beta clonotypes, but memory repertoires showed no such pattern. Modelling underestimated the level of out-of-frame TCR alpha sharing observed in monozygotic twins. Part of the zero-insertion signal could reflect confounding by invariant MAIT and iNKT cells.

The germline V gene encodes CDR1 LGHDT and CDR2 YNNKEL (reference sequence). The CDR3 runs to 14 residues. Trimming stripped 1 base from V and 1 base from J, with 7 bases between. A universal primer site was incorporated via template switching, and the cDNA contained unique molecular identifiers. MiXCR, run by TCRdb on the 5' RACE reads, gives a single entry per CDR3 protein. The table lists 1,800,000 or so distinct CDR3 sequences, less than 40% of them singletons, with roughly 0.3% in the top ten. This clonotype was seen a few times. The antigen remains unidentified. The sequence came from a newborn girl in good health. The genes are TRBV3-1 and TRBJ1-1, with no clear D. The sequencing sample was made of cord blood. Written as DNA, the CDR3 is TGTGCCAGCAGCCAAGTGGCGGCGAACACTGAAGCTTTCTTT. Residues: CASSQVAANTEAFF.